This T cell receptor beta chain was profiled in a study of blood T cells in healthy people across ages. This CDR3 region has 18 residues. V lost 1 base to trimming and J lost 4 bases, with 22 bases between them. The germline CDR1 and CDR2 sequences are SGHTA and FQGNSA. A second PCR of roughly 6 to 12 cycles used a sample-barcoded 5' primer and a J-beta primer mix. MiXCR was run by TCRdb on the 5' RACE reads, yielding one entry per CDR3 protein. The table shows hundreds of thousands of distinct CDR3 sequences, with 35% to 40% occurring only once. The sequence was obtained from a man aged 18 to 29 in good health. Sequenced material: blood. The chain joins TRBV7-2 to TRBJ1-1; maybe TRBD1 (6 bases). For the CDR3, the DNA is TGTGCCAGCAGCTTAGGACGCTTAAGATCAGGGGCAGCCACTGAAGCTTTCTTT. Residues: CASSLGRLRSGAATEAFF.